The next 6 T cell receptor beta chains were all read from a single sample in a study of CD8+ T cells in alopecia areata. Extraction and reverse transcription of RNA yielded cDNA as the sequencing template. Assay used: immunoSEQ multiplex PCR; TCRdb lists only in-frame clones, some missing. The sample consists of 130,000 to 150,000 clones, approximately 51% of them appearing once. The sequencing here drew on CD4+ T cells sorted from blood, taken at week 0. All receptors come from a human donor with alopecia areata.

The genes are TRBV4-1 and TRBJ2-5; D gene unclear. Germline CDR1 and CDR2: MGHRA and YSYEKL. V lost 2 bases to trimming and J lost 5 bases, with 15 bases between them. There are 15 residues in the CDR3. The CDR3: CASSQQPRAGETQYF. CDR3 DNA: TGCGCCAGCAGCCAACAACCCCGTGCCGGCGAGACCCAGTACTTC.

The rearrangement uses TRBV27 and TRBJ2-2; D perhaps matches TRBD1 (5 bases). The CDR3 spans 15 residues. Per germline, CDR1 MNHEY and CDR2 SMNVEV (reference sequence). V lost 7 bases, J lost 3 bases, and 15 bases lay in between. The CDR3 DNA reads TGTGCCAGCACCCCCCTAGGGGCAGACACCGGGGAGCTGTTTTTT. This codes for CASTPLGADTGELFF.

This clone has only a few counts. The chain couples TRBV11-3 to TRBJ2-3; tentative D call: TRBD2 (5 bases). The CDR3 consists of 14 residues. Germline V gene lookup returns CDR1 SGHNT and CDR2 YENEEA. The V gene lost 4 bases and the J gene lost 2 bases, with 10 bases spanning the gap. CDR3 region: CASSWASSTDTQYF. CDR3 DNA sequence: TGTGCCAGCAGCTGGGCTAGCTCCACAGATACGCAGTATTTT. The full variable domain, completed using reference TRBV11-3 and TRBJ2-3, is EAGVVQSPRYKIIEKKQPVAFWCNPISGHNTLYWYLQNLGQGPELLIRYENEEAVDDSQLPKDRFSAERLKGVDSTLKIQPAELGDSAVYLCASSWASSTDTQYFGPGTRLTVL.

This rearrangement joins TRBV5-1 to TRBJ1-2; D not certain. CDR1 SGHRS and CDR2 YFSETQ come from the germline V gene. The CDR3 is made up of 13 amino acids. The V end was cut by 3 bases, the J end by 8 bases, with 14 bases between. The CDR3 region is CASSSELPGGYTF. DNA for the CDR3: TGCGCCAGCAGCTCCGAATTGCCTGGGGGCTACACCTTC. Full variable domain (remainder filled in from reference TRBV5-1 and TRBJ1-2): KAGVTQTPRYLIKTRGQQVTLSCSPISGHRSVSWYQQTPGQGLQFLFEYFSETQRNKGNFPGRFSGRQFSNSRSEMNVSTLELGDSALYLCASSSELPGGYTFGSGTRLTVV.

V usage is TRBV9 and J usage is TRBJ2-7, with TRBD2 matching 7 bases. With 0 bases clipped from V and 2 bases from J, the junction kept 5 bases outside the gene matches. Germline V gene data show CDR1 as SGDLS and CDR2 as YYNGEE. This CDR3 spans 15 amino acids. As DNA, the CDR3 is TGTGCCAGCAGCGTAGAGGCTAGCGGACCCTACGAGCAGTACTTC. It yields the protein CASSVEASGPYEQYF. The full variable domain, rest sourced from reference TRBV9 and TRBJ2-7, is DSGVTQTPKHLITATGQRVTLRCSPRSGDLSVYWYQQSLDQGLQFLIQYYNGEERAKGNILERFSAQQFPDLHSELNLSSLELGDSALYFCASSVEASGPYEQYFGPGTRLTVT.

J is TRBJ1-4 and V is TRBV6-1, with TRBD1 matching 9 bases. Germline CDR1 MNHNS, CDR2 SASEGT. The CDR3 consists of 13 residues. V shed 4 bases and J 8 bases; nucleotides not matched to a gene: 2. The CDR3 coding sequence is TGTGCCAGCAGTGGGACAGGGGCCGAAAAACTGTTTTTT. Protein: CASSGTGAEKLFF.